What follows is one TCR beta chain and its context. This sample is part of a study of blood T cell repertoires in COVID-19. Overall study context: Samples of COVID-19 (acute and convalescent) were obtained from the United States, Italy and Spain. The analysed material was cDNA or gDNA that came from T cells, B-cell-depleted T cells, or PBMCs.

In the authors' methods: Nucleated cell number was recorded as an estimate derived from reference gene primer amplification. Generated by immunoSEQ multiplex PCR, the TCRdb table keeps only in-frame clones and is missing some. The DNA was the basis for D and trimming; V, J and clone size are from that table. There are more than 100,000 clones in the sample; 88% occur only once, and 3% to 3.5% lies in the top ten. There are 15 residues in the CDR3. Germline V CDR1 and CDR2: MNHEY, SMNVEV (reference sequence). Deletions cut 5 bases from V and 6 bases from J, with 16 bases between. The chain recombines TRBV27 with TRBJ2-2, with D possibly TRBD1 on 6 matching bases. Specimen: peripheral blood. The sequence was obtained from a human donor in a cohort sampled during active COVID-19. The CDR3 nucleotides are TGTGCCAGCAGTCATCCAAACAGGGTCCCCGGGGAGCTGTTTTTT. Amino acid sequence: CASSHPNRVPGELFF.